A single sample gave rise to the 12 T cell receptor beta chains below, sequenced in a study of shared clonotypes between healthy human individuals. Using immunoSEQ multiplex PCR, the repertoire was profiled, and TCRdb retains in-frame clones only, with some absent. The sample shows approximately 440,000 clones, 70% to 80% of them seen only once. The sequenced sample was PBMCs. These receptors were taken from a woman between 40 and 50 years old in good health. Some clones in this sample may be carry-over from other donors' samples.

The chain couples TRBV11-3 to TRBJ2-1; 8 nucleotides line up with TRBD2. Germline V CDR1 and CDR2: SGHNT, YENEEA. Trimming took 1 base from V and 9 from J; bases not matched to a gene: 14. The CDR3 contains 17 residues. Here the CDR3 DNA reads TGTGCCAGCAGCTTAGTGTGGTCTAGCGGGTGGGAAGGTGAGCAGTTCTTC. Translated, it gives CASSLVWSSGWEGEQFF.

As concerns this clone: This likely stems from a read error, as it lies one base from a far larger clone. Here the CDR3 reads CASSSLTGANEKLFF. CDR3 DNA sequence: TGTGCCAGCAGTTCCCTGACAGGTGCAAATGAAAAACTGTTTTTT. This chain links TRBV28 with TRBJ1-4, with a weak D call TRBD1 (6 bases). Germline assignment: CDR1 MDHEN and CDR2 SYDVKM. The CDR3 totals 15 residues. Trimming pared 4 bases from V and 5 bases from J, leaving 14 bases between.

This clone was recorded once. The V call is TRBV5-1, the J call TRBJ2-2; 8 bases are a match to TRBD2. Germline CDR1 reads SGHRS; CDR2 reads YFSETQ. The junction had 7 bases not matched to a gene; V was cut back by 2 bases and J by 1 base. The CDR3 runs to 17 residues. CDR3 in amino acids: CASSLGTTSGNTGELFF. The CDR3 DNA is TGCGCCAGCAGCTTAGGTACTACTAGCGGGAACACCGGGGAGCTGTTTTTT.

The chain links TRBV30 to TRBJ2-3, with 11 bases lining up with TRBD1. Germline assignment: CDR1 GTSNPN and CDR2 SVGIG (reference sequence). J gave up 4 bases and V 2 bases, and 8 bases lay outside the gene matches. This CDR3 has 16 residues. The CDR3 region is CAWSLPGQGAADTQYF. CDR3 nucleotide sequence: TGTGCCTGGAGTCTCCCTGGACAGGGGGCGGCAGATACGCAGTATTTT.

As regards this clone: Relative to the germline gene, one junction end is altered; a read error may explain this. The V gene is TRBV27, the J gene TRBJ1-2; D is undetermined. The CDR3 runs to 15 residues. CDR1 MNHEY and CDR2 SMNVEV come from the germline V gene (reference sequence). The CDR3 reads CASSLSPPEFYGYIF. The DNA of the CDR3 is TGTGCCAGCAGTTTATCCCCCCCGGAGTTCTATGGCTACATCTTC.

The chain uses TRBV19 and TRBJ1-4; the D gene is possibly TRBD1 (6 bases). CDR1 is LNHDA, CDR2 SQIVND, per germline (reference sequence). The CDR3 length is 14 residues. Deletions cut 6 bases from V and 2 bases from J, with 10 bases between. The CDR3 sequence: CASRNRATNEKLFF. The CDR3 DNA is TGTGCCAGTAGAAACAGGGCGACTAATGAAAAACTGTTTTTT.

This sequence joins TRBV27 and TRBJ2-7; TRBD1 is a possible D gene (6 bases). This CDR3 spans 15 amino acids. V gave up 5 bases and J gave up 2 bases, with 16 bases separating them. Germline CDR1 reads MNHEY; CDR2 reads SMNVEV (reference sequence). The CDR3 DNA sequence: TGTGCCAGCAGTCAACCTGGACAGTTGCCCTACGAGCAGTACTTC. It encodes CASSQPGQLPYEQYF.

V usage is TRBV29-1 and J usage is TRBJ2-2, with D perhaps being TRBD1 or TRBD2 (6 bases each). V was clipped by 8 bases and J by 6 bases, with 16 bases between them. Germline-derived CDR1 and CDR2 are SQVTM and ANQGSEA. The CDR3 loop spans 13 amino acids. The DNA of the CDR3 is TGCAGCATAAAGACAGGAGGGGCCGGGGAGCTGTTTTTT. Translation: CSIKTGGAGELFF.

The chain has TRBV28 and TRBJ2-2; D is possibly TRBD1 (5 bases). Per germline, CDR1 MDHEN and CDR2 SYDVKM. V gave up 6 bases and J gave up 5 bases, with 13 bases separating them. This CDR3 comprises 14 residues. CDR3 amino acids: CASSNPRETGELFF. The CDR3 region has the DNA TGTGCCAGCAGCAACCCCAGGGAAACCGGGGAGCTGTTTTTT.

In nucleotides, the CDR3 is TGTGCCAGCAGCTTGAGCGGGAGGGCCTACACAGATACGCAGTATTTT. It yields the protein CASSLSGRAYTDTQYF. This chain uses TRBV11-2 with TRBJ2-3, with 10 bases identical to TRBD2. The CDR3 covers 16 residues. The trim removed 3 bases at V and 2 bases at J, leaving 5 bases unmatched. Germline V CDR1 and CDR2: SGHAT, FQNNGV. Variable domain in full (rest from reference TRBV11-2 and TRBJ2-3): EAGVAQSPRYKIIEKRQSVAFWCNPISGHATLYWYQQILGQGPKLLIQFQNNGVVDDSQLPKDRFSAERLKGVDSTLKIQPAKLEDSAVYLCASSLSGRAYTDTQYFGPGTRLTVL.

This clone was recorded only once. V gene TRBV18 combines with J gene TRBJ1-4; no reliable D call. Germline CDR1 and CDR2: KGHSH and LQKENI. The CDR3 has 15 amino acids. V was pared by 3 bases and J by 6 bases, with 14 bases between. The CDR3 DNA sequence: TGTGCCAGCTCACCCTTGAAGGGAAGGGATGAAAAACTGTTTTTT. Translation: CASSPLKGRDEKLFF.

About this clone itself: With a far larger clone one base away, a read error is the likely cause. The same CDR3 is also encoded by other DNA sequences in this sample. The chain links TRBV30 to TRBJ2-3; TRBD1 is a possible D gene (5 bases). Germline CDR1 GTSNPN, CDR2 SVGIG (reference sequence). The CDR3 loop spans 14 amino acids. Trimming left V 3 bases short and J 0 bases short, with 10 bases between. The CDR3 loop reads CAWRLAGSTDTQYF. DNA for the CDR3: TGTGCCTGGAGGTTAGCAGGGAGCACAGATACGCAGTATTTT.